This entry is about one T cell receptor (beta chain). Antigen specificity is unknown. This sample was taken from a study of T-cell reconstitution after alpha-beta-depleted transplantation in children. Study-wide results and caveats: Several patients had high TCRbeta diversity at day 60; it came from surviving recipient T cells and thymic progenitors.

Preparing the TCRbeta library involved the use of unique molecular identifiers. TCRdb itself ran the PCR reads through MiXCR, one entry per CDR3 protein. The sample lists about 600,000 distinct CDR3 sequences; 10% to 15% were seen once. With 1 base removed from V and 3 bases from J, the gap between germline ends came to 10 bases. CDR1 SEHNR and CDR2 FQNEAQ come from the germline V gene (reference sequence). This CDR3 spans 14 amino acids. This sequence joins TRBV7-9 and TRBJ2-7; D perhaps matches TRBD1 (6 bases). Sequences were derived from PBMCs, mostly from graft donor cells, sampled 360 days after TCRalphabeta/CD19-depleted stem cell transplant. This TCR was recovered from a male patient under 18 who had a stem cell transplant for acute myeloid leukemia, so the T cells may come from the graft donor. In nucleotides, the CDR3 is TGTGCCAGCAGCTTAGTGGACAGCCGCTACGAGCAGTACTTC. It yields the protein CASSLVDSRYEQYF.